Each of the 14 T cell receptor beta chains below was sequenced from the same sample in a study of control samples from healthy donors and cancer patients. Repertoires were generated with immunoSEQ multiplex PCR, while TCRdb's copy carries only in-frame clones and drops some. The table includes about 270,000 clones, more than 65% detected once. Sequencing was done on a sample of PBMCs. These receptors were obtained from a woman aged 55-70 years with lung cancer.

The gene calls are TRBV10-2 and TRBJ1-2; 7 nucleotides align to TRBD1. CDR1 and CDR2 from the germline V gene are WSHSY and SAAADI. Germline trimming cut 5 bases from V and 5 bases from J; bases unmatched to any gene: 11. The CDR3 length is 15 residues. The CDR3 region has the DNA TGCGCCAGCAGTTCTCAAACAGGGGTGAGGTATGGCTACACCTTC. It is translated as CASSSQTGVRYGYTF.

J is TRBJ2-5 and V is TRBV12-3 or TRBV12-4, with D perhaps TRBD1 (5 bases). Trimming cost V 3 bases and J 5 bases, with 10 bases left between them. The CDR3 runs to 13 residues. The CDR3 sequence: CASSLDKTETQYF. The CDR3 DNA is TGTGCCAGCAGTTTGGACAAAACGGAGACCCAGTACTTC.

The chain recombines TRBV29-1 with TRBJ2-3; TRBD1 might be the D (7 bases). The V gene's germline CDR1 is SQVTM and CDR2 ANQGSEA. V was pared by 7 bases and J by 0 bases, with 14 bases between. This CDR3 region has 14 residues. For the CDR3, the DNA is TGCAGCGCGGGGGACAGAACAAGCACAGATACGCAGTATTTT. It encodes CSAGDRTSTDTQYF.

This rearrangement joins TRBV7-3 to TRBJ1-4; D unclear. CDR1 and CDR2 from the germline V gene are SGHTA and FQGTGA. V dropped 2 bases and J dropped 4 bases, with 5 bases sitting between them. CDR3 length: 13 residues. This chain's CDR3 is CASSLDHNEKLFF. The CDR3 DNA is TGTGCCAGCAGCTTAGACCATAATGAAAAACTGTTTTTT.

V and J are TRBV27 and TRBJ1-5; 9 nucleotides agree with TRBD1. J lost 1 base, V lost 2 bases, and 0 bases had no gene match. Germline V gene lookup returns CDR1 MNHEY and CDR2 SMNVEV (reference sequence). This CDR3 contains 15 residues. The CDR3 DNA reads as TGTGCCAGCAGTTTAGGACAGGGGAGCAATCAGCCCCAGCATTTT. Its translation: CASSLGQGSNQPQHF.

The chain combines TRBV5-4 with TRBJ2-1, with unresolved D. V was trimmed by 0 bases and J by 5 bases, leaving 3 bases between them. Germline V gene sequence: CDR1 SGHNT, CDR2 YYREEE (reference sequence). The CDR3 contains 12 residues. Here the CDR3 DNA reads TGTGCCAGCAGCTTGGACAACAATGAGCAGTTCTTC. Protein product: CASSLDNNEQFF.

Regarding this clone: A single base separates this from a much larger clone, so it may be a read error. The chain carries TRBV5-6 and TRBJ2-5; D tentatively reads TRBD1 or TRBD2 (6 bases each). The germline gives CDR1 SGHDT, CDR2 YYEEEE. Trimming removed 0 bases from V and 2 bases from J, with 8 bases in between. The CDR3 sequence is 14 residues long. CDR3 sequence: CASSLGGAQETQYF. CDR3 DNA: TGTGCCAGCAGCTTGGGGGGGGCTCAAGAGACCCAGTACTTC.

This clone showed up just a few times. The CDR3 loop reads CASSQDLKNTEAFF. DNA of the CDR3: TGTGCCAGCAGCCAAGATCTGAAGAACACTGAAGCTTTCTTT. V usage is TRBV4-2 and J usage is TRBJ1-1; D is uncertain. The V and J ends lost 0 bases and 1 base respectively, with 6 bases between them. The CDR3 totals 14 residues. Germline V gives CDR1 LGHNA, CDR2 YNFKEQ.

The V call is TRBV2, the J call TRBJ2-5; tentative D call: TRBD2 (6 bases). Trimming removed 7 bases from V and 0 bases from J, with 12 bases in between. The CDR3 totals 14 residues. Germline CDR1 is SNHLY and CDR2 is FYNNEI. The CDR3 sequence: CASIAEPYQETQYF. The CDR3 DNA sequence: TGTGCCAGCATAGCGGAACCGTACCAAGAGACCCAGTACTTC.

V and J are TRBV10-2 and TRBJ1-5; 7 bases are shared with TRBD1. The V and J ends lost 8 bases and 7 bases, in that order; junction bases with no gene match: 8. The CDR3 extends over 13 amino acids. Germline V lookup: CDR1 WSHSY, CDR2 SAAADI. CDR3: CASGGTADQPQHF. The CDR3 nucleotides are TGCGCCAGCGGCGGGACAGCGGACCAGCCCCAGCATTTT.

This clone was detected ten times or more. The chain links TRBV2 to TRBJ1-2; 7 bases are shared with TRBD1. The germline V gene encodes CDR1 SNHLY and CDR2 FYNNEI. With 5 bases clipped from V and 4 bases from J, the junction kept 7 bases outside the gene matches. This CDR3 has 14 amino acids. Written as DNA, the CDR3 is TGTGCCAGCAGTCCGACAGGGCTATCCTATGGCTACACCTTC. Translation: CASSPTGLSYGYTF.

The rearrangement joins TRBV28 to TRBJ1-2; D is uncertain. Looked up from germline, CDR1 is MDHEN and CDR2 is SYDVKM. The CDR3 covers 13 residues. V was trimmed by 11 bases and J by 8 bases, leaving 21 bases between them. The CDR3, as DNA: TGTGCCGGAAGCAAAGCCTTCCTGCCAGGCTACACCTTC. Protein: CAGSKAFLPGYTF.

The chain carries TRBV7-2 and TRBJ2-1; D is undetermined. This CDR3 spans 13 amino acids. Looked up from germline, CDR1 is SGHTA and CDR2 is FQGNSA. Trimming shortened V by 4 bases and J by 4 bases, and 8 bases separated the two germline ends. Here the CDR3 reads CASSSLSYNEQFF. Written as DNA, the CDR3 is TGTGCCAGCAGCTCGTTGTCTTACAATGAGCAGTTCTTC. Looking up the rest from reference TRBV7-2 and TRBJ2-1 gives the full variable domain: GAGVSQSPSNKVTEKGKDVELRCDPISGHTALYWYRQSLGQGLEFLIYFQGNSAPDKSGLPSDRFSAERTGGSVSTLTIQRTQQEDSAVYLCASSSLSYNEQFFGPGTRLTVL.

This chain joins TRBV5-1 and TRBJ2-4; D gene uncertain. Germline V gene data show CDR1 as SGHRS and CDR2 as YFSETQ. V lost 1 base and J 0 bases, leaving 5 bases between the germline ends. The CDR3 runs 14 residues. The CDR3 here is CASSLTTAKNIQYF. The DNA of the CDR3 is TGCGCCAGCAGCTTGACTACAGCCAAAAACATTCAGTACTTC.